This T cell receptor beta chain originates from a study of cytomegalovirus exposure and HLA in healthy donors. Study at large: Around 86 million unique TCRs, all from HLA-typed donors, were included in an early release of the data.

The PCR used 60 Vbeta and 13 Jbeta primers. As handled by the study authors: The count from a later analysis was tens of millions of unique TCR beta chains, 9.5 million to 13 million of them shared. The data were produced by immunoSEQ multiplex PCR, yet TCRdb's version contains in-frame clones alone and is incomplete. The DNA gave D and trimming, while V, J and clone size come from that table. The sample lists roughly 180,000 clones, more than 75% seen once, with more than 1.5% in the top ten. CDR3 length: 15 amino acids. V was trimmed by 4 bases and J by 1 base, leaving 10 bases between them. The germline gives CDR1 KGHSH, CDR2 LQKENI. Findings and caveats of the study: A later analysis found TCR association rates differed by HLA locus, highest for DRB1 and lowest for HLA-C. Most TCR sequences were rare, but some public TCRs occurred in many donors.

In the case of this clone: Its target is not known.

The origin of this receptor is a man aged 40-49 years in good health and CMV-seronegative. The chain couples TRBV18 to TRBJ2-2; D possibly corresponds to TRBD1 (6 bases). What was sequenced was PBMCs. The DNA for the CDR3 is TGTGCCAGCTCACGTTCGGGACAGAACACCGGGGAGCTGTTTTTT. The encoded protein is CASSRSGQNTGELFF.